The sample holds one count of the clone carrying this T cell receptor beta chain. Study processing details: How many nucleated cells were present was estimated from reference gene primer amplification. Clones were sequenced by immunoSEQ multiplex PCR, and TCRdb holds only the in-frame ones, with some missing. For V, J and clone size, that table is used; D and trimming come from the DNA. The repertoire has 210,000 or so clones, about four fifths of them found once; the top ten carry more than 9%. This entry comes from a study of blood T cell repertoires in COVID-19. Across the study: Acute-phase and convalescent COVID-19 samples originated in the United States, Italy and Spain. The analysed material was cDNA or gDNA that came from T cells, B-cell-depleted T cells, or PBMCs.

CDR3 length: 13 amino acids. Germline V gene data show CDR1 as ENHRY and CDR2 as SYGVKD. J was trimmed by 8 bases and V by 3 bases; bases with no gene match: 1. This clonotype originated in a woman of 80 years or more with acute or convalescent COVID-19. The chain has TRBV10-3 and TRBJ1-6; 7 nucleotides line up with TRBD1. The sequenced sample was peripheral blood. DNA for the CDR3: TGTGCCATCAGTGATGACAGGGATTCACCCCTCCACTTT. Translation gives CAISDDRDSPLHF.